This record covers a single T cell receptor beta chain. Its antigen is not identified. This entry comes from a study of cytomegalovirus exposure and HLA in healthy donors. Overall study context: It was reported in a later analysis that the same platform had been used for the roughly 130 validation repertoires as for the roughly 710 first-cohort repertoires.

Points from the study as a whole: Subsequent analysis showed first-cohort TCR clusters tending to co-occur in 120 validation repertoires. Under in vitro conditions, three CMV-associated chains were confirmed as specific for CMV antigens. The study flagged around 150 TCR beta chains as cytomegalovirus-associated.

The protocol was immunoSEQ multiplex PCR, while the TCRdb copy is restricted to in-frame clones and leaves out a portion. The sample includes more than 200,000 clones, roughly 90% of them seen just once. Germline assignment: CDR1 ENHRY and CDR2 SYGVKD. The length of the CDR3 is 13 residues. Losses at the gene ends were 11 bases for V and 3 bases for J; bases not matched to a gene: 10. Material: PBMCs. The rearrangement links TRBV10-3 to TRBJ2-7; TRBD1 agrees at 7 bases. This sequence was found in a man between 18 and 29 years old in good health and CMV-seropositive. In DNA, the CDR3 is TGTGCCCACAGACAGGGTGGGGACTACGAGCAGTACTTC. Its translation: CAHRQGGDYEQYF.